Sequencing of this TCR beta chain was carried out in a study of T cell repertoires in cytomegalovirus infection. Background on the study: Public TCR beta signatures were indicative of both CMV infection and a matching HLA type. Study outcomes and limitations: CMV-specific TCR beta clonotypes restricted by HLA-C were the ones dominating the ex vivo response. Carriage of CMV together with the relevant HLA was identifiable through cumulative public TCR beta family frequency.

About this clonotype itself: As yet, its antigen is unknown.

Each CDR3 protein gets one entry after TCRdb re-called the reads with MiXCR. The sample contains 900,000 to 950,000 distinct CDR3 sequences, around a third of which appear only once. The germline CDR1 and CDR2 sequences are LNHDA and SQIVND (reference sequence). This CDR3 contains 19 residues. The germline V and J ends were trimmed by 6 bases and 0 bases, with 26 bases remaining between them. The sample was cultured CD8+ T cells from PBMCs, taken from culture after CMV antigen stimulation. This TCR derives from a human donor in good health (CMV status not recorded). Some clones in this sample may be carry-over from other donors' samples. This chain joins TRBV19 and TRBJ1-1, with D unclear. As DNA, the CDR3 is TGTGCCAGTAGGGAACCCTTCTTGAAGCCCTATGGGGTGAACACTGAAGCTTTCTTT. The encoded protein is CASREPFLKPYGVNTEAFF. The whole variable domain, filled in from reference TRBV19 and TRBJ1-1, reads DGGITQSPKYLFRKEGQNVTLSCEQNLNHDAMYWYRQDPGQGLRLIYYSQIVNDFQKGDIAEGYSVSREKKESFPLTVTSAQKNPTAFYLCASREPFLKPYGVNTEAFFGQGTRLTVV.